The 16 T cell receptor beta chains below come from one sample, sequenced in a study of T cells after yellow fever vaccination. In TCRdb, the 5' RACE reads were re-called with MiXCR into one record per CDR3 protein. In the table there are 300,000 to 400,000 distinct CDR3 sequences, about 7.8% of which are singletons. The sequencing here drew on PBMCs, taken about 41 days after the first yellow fever vaccination. The receptor source for this set is a man aged 18 to 29 who received the YFV17D yellow fever vaccine.

The chain combines TRBV12-3 or TRBV12-4 with TRBJ1-1; D is undetermined. Trimming stripped 5 bases from V and 1 base from J, with 17 bases between. The CDR3 has 16 amino acids. CDR3 sequence (DNA): TGTGCCAGCAGTCCCGATGTCGGAAAGGCGAACACTGAAGCTTTCTTT. This codes for CASSPDVGKANTEAFF.

This clonotype was seen a few times. The chain employs TRBV19 and TRBJ2-7; D is ambiguous. The CDR3 is 15 residues long. CDR1 and CDR2 from the germline V gene are LNHDA and SQIVND (reference sequence). The V end was cut by 6 bases, the J end by 3 bases, with 18 bases between. CDR3 DNA: TGTGCCAGTAGCCTGCTGGGCGGCGCGCTCTACGAGCAGTACTTC. This codes for CASSLLGGALYEQYF.

There are a few counts of this clonotype. This rearrangement joins TRBV5-4 to TRBJ2-3; TRBD1 aligns across 10 bases. V lost 2 bases and J lost 6; bases outside the gene matches: 6. The CDR3 extends over 15 amino acids. Germline V gene data show CDR1 as SGHNT and CDR2 as YYREEE (reference sequence). The CDR3 region is CASSFEGQGMDTQYF. CDR3 sequence (DNA): TGTGCCAGCAGCTTCGAGGGACAGGGGATGGATACGCAGTATTTT.

In this sample, this clonotype turned up many times. The chain is built from TRBV12-5 and TRBJ1-1; possibly TRBD1 for D (6 bases). The CDR3 has 18 amino acids. Trimming took off 0 bases at V and 1 base at J, with 18 bases between the two ends. Germline V lookup: CDR1 LGHNT, CDR2 FRNRAP. The CDR3 DNA reads TGTGCTAGTGGTTTGGTCCTAATTTTGGACAGAAGGAACACTGAAGCTTTCTTT. This codes for CASGLVLILDRRNTEAFF. Supplemented by reference TRBV12-5 and TRBJ1-1, the full variable domain reads DARVTQTPRHKVTEMGQEVTMRCQPILGHNTVFWYRQTMMQGLELLAYFRNRAPLDDSGMPKDRFSAEMPDATLATLKIQPSEPRDSAVYFCASGLVLILDRRNTEAFFGQGTRLTVV.

J is TRBJ2-1 and V is TRBV27; 9 nucleotides agree with TRBD2. V lost 8 bases, J lost 1 base, and 9 bases stayed unmatched. CDR3 length equals 16 residues. From germline, CDR1 is MNHEY and CDR2 SMNVEV (reference sequence). DNA of the CDR3: TGTGCCAGCGGAACAATAGCGGGGGCTTCCTACAATGAGCAGTTCTTC. This gives the protein CASGTIAGASYNEQFF.

This clonotype was found a few times. The chain joins TRBV24-1 to TRBJ2-1; D is perhaps TRBD1 or TRBD2 (5 bases each). The germline V and J ends were trimmed by 7 bases and 12 bases, with 21 bases remaining between them. Germline V gives CDR1 KGHDR, CDR2 SFDVKD. The CDR3 covers 14 residues. The CDR3 here is CATRGPPGPQGQFF. DNA of the CDR3: TGTGCCACCAGGGGACCACCGGGCCCCCAAGGGCAGTTCTTC.

Ten or more counts support this clonotype. The chain has TRBV7-2 and TRBJ2-3; the match to TRBD2 covers 12 bases. From germline, CDR1 is SGHTA and CDR2 FQGNSA. V shed 10 bases, J shed 6 bases, and the junction held 11 bases outside the gene matches. The CDR3 spans 15 residues. CDR3 nucleotide sequence: TGTGCCACTAAAAGACTAGCGGGGGACAAGGATACGCAGTATTTT. Protein sequence: CATKRLAGDKDTQYF. The complete variable domain, with remaining parts taken from reference TRBV7-2 and TRBJ2-3, reads GAGVSQSPSNKVTEKGKDVELRCDPISGHTALYWYRQSLGQGLEFLIYFQGNSAPDKSGLPSDRFSAERTGGSVSTLTIQRTQQEDSAVYLCATKRLAGDKDTQYFGPGTRLTVL.

This chain uses TRBV28 with TRBJ1-5, with D perhaps TRBD1 (6 bases). The CDR3 contains 14 residues. Germline V gives CDR1 MDHEN, CDR2 SYDVKM. The germline V and J ends were trimmed by 6 bases and 0 bases, with 9 bases remaining between them. The CDR3 sequence is CASSGGGSNQPQHF. The CDR3 DNA reads TGTGCCAGCAGCGGGGGCGGTAGCAATCAGCCCCAGCATTTT.

This clonotype appeared a few times. V usage is TRBV7-2 and J usage is TRBJ1-5; the D is unclear. Trimming cost V 0 bases and J 0 bases, with 6 bases left between them. CDR3 length: 15 residues. Per germline, CDR1 SGHTA and CDR2 FQGNSA. DNA of the CDR3: TGTGCCAGCAGCTTAGCCCTGTTTAGCAATCAGCCCCAGCATTTT. Translation gives CASSLALFSNQPQHF.

This clonotype was seen only a few times. The chain has TRBV6-2 or TRBV6-3 and TRBJ1-5; 9 bases agree with TRBD1. The V segment lost 6 bases and the J segment 7 bases; nucleotides outside the gene matches: 7. This CDR3 contains 14 residues. From germline, CDR1 is MNHEY and CDR2 SVGEGT. CDR3 loop: CASSLDRGYQPQHF. CDR3 in DNA: TGTGCCAGCAGCTTGGACAGGGGTTACCAGCCCCAGCATTTT.

At least ten counts were recorded for this clonotype. V is TRBV4-3 and J is TRBJ1-4, with D perhaps TRBD1 (6 bases). Trimming cost V 4 bases and J 4 bases, with 13 bases left between them. The CDR3 covers 15 residues. In germline, CDR1 is LGHNA, CDR2 YSLEER. The CDR3 sequence: CASSRTRTVNEKLFF. The CDR3 region has the DNA TGCGCCAGCAGCCGAACGCGGACAGTTAATGAAAAACTGTTTTTT.

In its sample, this clonotype was seen a few times. The chain is built from TRBV6-4 and TRBJ2-1, with TRBD2 identical over 16 bases. V lost 5 bases and J lost 0; bases outside the gene matches: 19. CDR1 is MRHNA, CDR2 SNTAGT, per germline. The CDR3 runs to 23 residues. The DNA for the CDR3 is TGTGCCAGCAGTCCGCGTCCCGGGACTAGCGGGGGGGCCCACACGACCTCCTACAATGAGCAGTTCTTC. As protein: CASSPRPGTSGGAHTTSYNEQFF.

This clonotype was observed a few times. The V call is TRBV28, the J call TRBJ2-3; weak D call: TRBD1 (5 bases). TRBJ1-5 explains the end of the DNA better; the J call may be wrong. CDR3 size: 17 residues. Germline CDR1 MDHEN, CDR2 SYDVKM. CDR3 coding DNA: TGTGCCAGCACCTCCCTGGGGGGGGGGGGATTCACAGATACGCAGCATTTT. Protein product: CASTSLGGGGFTDTQHF.

This clonotype was counted between two and nine times. The chain has TRBV5-1 and TRBJ2-5, with 13 bases that match TRBD2. V shed 0 bases and J 5 bases; nucleotides not matched to a gene: 10. CDR1 and CDR2 from the germline V gene are SGHRS and YFSETQ. This CDR3 contains 18 residues. The CDR3: CASSLGTSGGPPGETQYF. The CDR3 DNA reads TGCGCCAGCAGCTTGGGGACTAGCGGGGGCCCTCCGGGGGAGACCCAGTACTTC.

Turning to this clonotype: Germline is not matched at one junction end, which may reflect a read error. The J gene is TRBJ2-3, the V gene TRBV18; 10 bases are a match to TRBD1. The germline CDR1 and CDR2 sequences are KGHSH and LQKENI. The CDR3 contains 17 residues. This CDR3 reads CATSITTGTGAGDTQYF. CDR3 sequence (DNA): TGTGCCACCTCAATAACCACCGGGACAGGGGCAGGGGATACGCAGTATTTT.

This clonotype was seen only a few times. The rearrangement joins TRBV11-1 to TRBJ1-2, with TRBD1 matching over 11 bases. CDR3 length equals 20 residues. J gave up 1 base and V 4 bases, and 17 bases lay outside the gene matches. The germline V gene encodes CDR1 SGHAT and CDR2 FQDESV (reference sequence). The chain's CDR3 is CASSSSDTGTGGEGNYGYTF. The CDR3, as DNA: TGTGCCAGCAGCTCTAGTGATACCGGGACAGGGGGAGAAGGTAACTATGGCTACACCTTC.